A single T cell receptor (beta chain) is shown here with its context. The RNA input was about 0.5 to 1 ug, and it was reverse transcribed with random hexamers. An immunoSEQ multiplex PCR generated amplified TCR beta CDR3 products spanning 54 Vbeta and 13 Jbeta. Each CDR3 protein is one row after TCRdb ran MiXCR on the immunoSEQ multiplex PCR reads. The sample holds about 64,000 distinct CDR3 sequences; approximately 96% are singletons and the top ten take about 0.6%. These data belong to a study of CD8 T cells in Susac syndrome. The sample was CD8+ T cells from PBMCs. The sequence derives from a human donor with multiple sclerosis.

This chain's CDR3 is CSARDPRENQPQHF. DNA of the CDR3: TGCAGTGCTAGAGATCCCAGGGAAAATCAGCCCCAGCATTTT. The chain is built from TRBV20-1 and TRBJ1-5, with D tentatively TRBD1 (5 bases). Trimming removed 0 bases from V and 4 bases from J, with 10 bases in between. The CDR3 length is 14 residues. Per the germline V gene, CDR1 is DFQATT and CDR2 is SNEGSKA (reference sequence).